This TCR beta chain was found in a study of CD8+ T cells in alopecia areata. Turning to this clone: These gene names are mouse names. The CDR3 extends 4 residues past the end of the read, so its final part is completed from the germline J gene.

The study sorted pooled cutaneous lymph node cells by CD4, CD8alpha, NKG2D, NKG2ACE and other markers. Per germline, CDR1 NSQYPW and CDR2 LRSPGD (reference sequence). The length of the CDR3 is 17 residues. Trimming at V came to 1 base and at J to 0 bases, leaving 2 bases not matched to a gene. Following RNA extraction, reverse transcription yielded cDNA that acted as the sequencing template. This table comes from immunoSEQ multiplex PCR, and its TCRdb copy is limited to in-frame clones, with some not included. The sample has 200,000 to 300,000 clones, none seen only once; the top ten hold more than 0.95%.

The genes are TRBV1 and TRBJ2-2, with 10 bases identical to TRBD2. The material sequenced was CD4+ T cells sorted from a lymph node. The source is a C3H/HeJ mouse with alopecia areata. MHC haplotype of the strain: H2-k. This CDR3 reads CTCSAGWGGANTGQLYF. The covered CDR3 bases are TGCACCTGCAGTGCAGGCTGGGGGGGCGCAAACACCGGG.